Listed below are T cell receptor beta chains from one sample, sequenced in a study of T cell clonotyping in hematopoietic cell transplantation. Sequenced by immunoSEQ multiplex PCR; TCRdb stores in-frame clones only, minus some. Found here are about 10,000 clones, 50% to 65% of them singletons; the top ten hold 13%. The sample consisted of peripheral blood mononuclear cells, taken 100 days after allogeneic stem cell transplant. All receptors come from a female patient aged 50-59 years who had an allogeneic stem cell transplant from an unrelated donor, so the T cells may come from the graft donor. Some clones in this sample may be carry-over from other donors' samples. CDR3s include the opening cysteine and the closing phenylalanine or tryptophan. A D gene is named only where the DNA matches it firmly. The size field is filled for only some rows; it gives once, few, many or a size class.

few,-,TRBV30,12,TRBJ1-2,CAWSVQTGGYTF,TGTGCCTGGAGTGTACAGACAGGTGGCTACACCTTC
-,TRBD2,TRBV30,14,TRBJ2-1,CAWGLAGVYNEQFF,TGTGCCTGGGGACTAGCGGGAGTCTACAATGAGCAGTTCTTC
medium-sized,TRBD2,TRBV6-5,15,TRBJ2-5,CASRRLAGGGETQYF,TGTGCCAGCAGAAGACTAGCGGGGGGCGGGGAGACCCAGTACTTC
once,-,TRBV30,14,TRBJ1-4,CAWSVLAGGEKLFF,TGTGCCTGGAGTGTGCTAGCGGGTGGTGAAAAACTGTTTTTT
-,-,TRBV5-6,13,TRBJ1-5,CASSFGGDQPQHF,TGTGCCAGCAGCTTCGGAGGGGATCAGCCCCAGCATTTT
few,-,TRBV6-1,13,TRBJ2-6,CASTLRGANVLTF,TGTGCCAGTACCCTGAGGGGGGCCAACGTCCTGACTTTC
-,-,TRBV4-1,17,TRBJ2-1,CASSQGASPGSRNEQFF,TGCGCCAGCAGCCAAGGGGCTAGCCCAGGGAGTCGCAATGAGCAGTTCTTC
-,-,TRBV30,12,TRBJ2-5,CAWEGGQETQYF,TGTGCCTGGGAAGGGGGGCAAGAGACCCAGTACTTC
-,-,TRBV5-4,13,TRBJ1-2,CASLDLFAYGYTF,TGTGCCAGCCTGGACTTGTTCGCCTATGGCTACACCTTC
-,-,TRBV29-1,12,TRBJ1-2,CSVEVIDFGYTF,TGCAGCGTTGAAGTAATCGATTTTGGCTACACCTTC
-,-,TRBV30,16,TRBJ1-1,CARTTEETGPNTEAFF,TGTGCCCGGACTACGGAAGAGACAGGACCGAACACTGAAGCTTTCTTT
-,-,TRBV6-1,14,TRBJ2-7,CASSEFRGSYEQYF,TGTGCCAGCAGTGAATTCCGGGGTTCCTACGAGCAGTACTTC
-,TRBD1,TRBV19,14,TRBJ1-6,CASSITQGLSPLHF,TGTGCCAGTAGTATCACACAGGGGCTTTCACCCCTCCACTTT
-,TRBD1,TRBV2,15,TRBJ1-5,CASSTGTGGGQPQHF,TGTGCCAGCAGTACCGGGACAGGGGGCGGTCAGCCCCAGCATTTT
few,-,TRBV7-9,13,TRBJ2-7,CASSLEVSDEQYF,TGTGCCAGCAGCTTAGAGGTCAGCGACGAGCAGTACTTC
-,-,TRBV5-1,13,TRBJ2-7,CASSLGQFYEQYF,TGCGCCAGCAGCTTAGGACAGTTCTACGAGCAGTACTTC
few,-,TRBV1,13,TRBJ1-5,CTSSQDPPGPQHF,TGCACCAGCAGCCAAGACCCCCCAGGGCCCCAGCATTTT
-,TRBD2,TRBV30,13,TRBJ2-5,CAWSRGVRETQYF,TGTGCCTGGAGTCGGGGGGTGAGAGAGACCCAGTACTTC
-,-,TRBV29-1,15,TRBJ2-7,CSADSGETNPYEQYF,TGCAGCGCGGACTCCGGGGAGACGAACCCCTACGAGCAGTACTTC
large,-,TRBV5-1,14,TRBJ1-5,CASSLGTPNQPQHF,TGCGCCAGCAGCTTAGGGACACCTAATCAGCCCCAGCATTTT
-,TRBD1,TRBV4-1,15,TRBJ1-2,CASSVRAGGNYGYTF,TGCGCCAGCAGTGTTAGGGCAGGGGGCAACTATGGCTACACCTTC
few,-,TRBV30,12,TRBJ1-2,CAWSVGDYGYTF,TGTGCCTGGAGTGTAGGGGACTATGGCTACACCTTC
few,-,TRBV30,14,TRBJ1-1,CAWSVVDPTSEAFF,TGTGCCTGGAGTGTTGTCGACCCAACGTCTGAAGCTTTCTTT
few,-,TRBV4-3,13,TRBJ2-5,CASSHDNQETQYF,TGCGCCAGCAGCCATGACAACCAAGAGACCCAGTACTTC
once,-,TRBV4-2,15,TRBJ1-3,CASSQGAGSGNTIYF,TGTGCCAGCAGCCAAGGTGCAGGCTCTGGAAACACCATATATTTT
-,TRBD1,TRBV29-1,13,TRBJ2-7,CSVRDRETYEQYF,TGCAGCGTTCGGGACAGGGAGACCTACGAGCAGTACTTC
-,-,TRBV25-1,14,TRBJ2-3,CASSWSRSTDTQYF,TGTGCCAGCAGTTGGAGCCGCAGCACAGATACGCAGTATTTT
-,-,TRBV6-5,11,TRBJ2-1,CASRDYNEQFF,TGTGCCAGCAGGGATTACAATGAGCAGTTCTTC
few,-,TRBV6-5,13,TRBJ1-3,CASRRGFGNTIYF,TGTGCCAGCAGAAGGGGGTTCGGAAACACCATATATTTT
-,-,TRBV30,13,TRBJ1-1,CAWSGRVNTEAFF,TGTGCCTGGAGTGGTAGAGTGAACACTGAAGCTTTCTTT
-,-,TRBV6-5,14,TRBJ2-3,CASTIGGVTDTQYF,TGTGCCAGCACTATCGGAGGGGTCACAGATACGCAGTATTTT
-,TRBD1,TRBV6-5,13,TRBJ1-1,CASRGTGANEAFF,TGTGCCAGCAGGGGGACAGGGGCTAATGAAGCTTTCTTT
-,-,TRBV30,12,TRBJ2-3,CAWNSDTDTQYF,TGTGCCTGGAATTCCGACACAGATACGCAGTATTTT
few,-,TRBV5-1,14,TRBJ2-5,CASSSQRAQETQYF,TGCGCCAGCAGCTCACAGAGGGCCCAAGAGACCCAGTACTTC
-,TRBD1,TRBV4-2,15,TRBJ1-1,CASSQPGQGLTEAFF,TGTGCCAGCAGCCAACCGGGACAGGGGCTCACTGAAGCTTTCTTT
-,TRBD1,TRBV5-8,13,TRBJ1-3,CASSLGQGTTIYF,TGTGCCAGCAGCTTGGGACAGGGTACCACCATATATTTT
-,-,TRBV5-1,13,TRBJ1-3,CASSLDIGNTIYF,TGCGCCAGCAGCTTGGACATTGGAAACACCATATATTTT
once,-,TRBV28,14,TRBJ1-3,CASSFRGGGNTIYF,TGTGCCAGCAGTTTTCGGGGAGGCGGAAACACCATATATTTT
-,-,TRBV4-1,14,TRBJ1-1,CASSHRTENTEAFF,TGCGCCAGCAGTCACAGGACGGAGAACACTGAAGCTTTCTTT
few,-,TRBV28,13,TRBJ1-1,CASSPQFEGEAFF,TGTGCCAGCAGCCCCCAGTTCGAGGGTGAAGCTTTCTTT
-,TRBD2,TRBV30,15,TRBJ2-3,CAWSPGLAGTLTQYF,TGTGCCTGGAGCCCGGGACTAGCGGGAACCCTTACGCAGTATTTT
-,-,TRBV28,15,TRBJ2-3,CAVGGYHASTDTQYF,TGTGCCGTTGGAGGGTACCATGCAAGCACAGATACGCAGTATTTT